The T cell receptor beta chain described here comes from a study of blood T cell repertoires in COVID-19. Overall study context: Collection of acute and convalescent COVID-19 samples took place in the United States, Italy and Spain.

Patients at the Seattle site were enrolled during active infection and followed longitudinally. Germline assignment: CDR1 KGHSH and CDR2 LQKENI. The CDR3 is 16 residues long. After removal of 3 bases from V and 0 bases from J, the junction contained 2 bases not matched to a gene. In the study's own analysis: Amplification with reference gene primers provided the estimates of nucleated cell counts. Here immunoSEQ multiplex PCR was the method, and the copy in TCRdb shows in-frame clones only, minus some. That table supplies the V and J calls and clone size; D and trimming were determined from the DNA. The sample has 100,000 to 150,000 clones, roughly 72% seen once.

Sequencing input: peripheral blood. The receptor was isolated from a man older than 75 with COVID-19, enrolled during active disease. V usage is TRBV18 and J usage is TRBJ2-2; 9 bases line up with TRBD1. CDR3 sequence (DNA): TGTGCCAGCTCACCGGACAGGGGACCGAACACCGGGGAGCTGTTTTTT. It is translated as CASSPDRGPNTGELFF.